This T cell receptor beta chain is from a study of shared clonotypes between healthy human individuals. Across the study: Per donor, three plates held CD4 naive cells, three held CD4 memory, two held CD8 naive and one held CD8 memory.

The table came from immunoSEQ multiplex PCR; TCRdb's copy has only in-frame clones and leaves some out. This sample yields 1 million to 1.3 million clones, of which around 82% are seen a single time; roughly 0.61% belongs to the top ten. Subsets obtained from CD4+ cells comprised CD45RA+ naive and CD45RA-negative memory cells. CDR3 length: 14 amino acids. V lost 6 bases, J lost 4 bases, and 15 bases lay in between. From germline, CDR1 is MNHEY and CDR2 SVGAGI. V usage is TRBV6-5 and J usage is TRBJ1-1; TRBD1 is a possible D gene (5 bases). The source of this sequence is a man between 18 and 35 years old in good health. Some clones in this sample may be carry-over from other donors' samples. The sample comprised memory CD4+ T cells from PBMCs. Subset described: CD45RA-negative fraction. CDR3 sequence (DNA): TGTGCCAGCAGACCCCCGGGACTGATCACTGAAGCTTTCTTT. Translating it yields CASRPPGLITEAFF.